This T cell receptor (beta chain) was captured in a study of Ad26.COV2.S vaccination and SARS-CoV-2 variants. Measured with immunoSEQ multiplex PCR; TCRdb has only the in-frame clones, and not every one. The table lists hundreds of thousands of clones, about 91% of them singletons. The treatment here: roughly 19 received Ad26.COV2.S at low or high dose, single or two shots; a few received placebo; per-sample allocation not given. Samples analyzed were those drawn on day 63 after the first vaccine or placebo injection. Donor was an adult aged 18-55 years in Boston. The CDR3 extends over 17 amino acids. Trimming at V came to 4 bases and at J to 6 bases, leaving 18 bases not matched to a gene.

The J gene is TRBJ2-7, the V gene TRBV23-1; 7 bases line up with TRBD1. TRBV23-1 is treated as an ORF (open reading frame) with a function not yet certain. Sequenced material: peripheral blood, taken in a trial of Ad26.COV2.S vaccine versus placebo. This clonotype was sampled from a person aged 18-60 years who received the Ad26.COV2.S COVID-19 vaccine or a placebo. CDR3 loop: CASSLDRASATVCEQYV. CDR3 coding DNA: TGCGCCAGCAGTCTCGACAGGGCTTCGGCCACTGTGTGCGAGCAGTACGTC.